The subject of this entry is one TCR beta chain. This record belongs to a study of T cell changes during pregnancy in multiple sclerosis. The assay was immunoSEQ multiplex PCR, and TCRdb's table has in-frame clones only and misses some. The sample has around 30,000 clones; approximately 90% are singletons. The sample consisted of CD8+ T cells from peripheral blood mononuclear cells, taken in the third trimester of pregnancy. The receptor's source is a female donor with multiple sclerosis, enrolled in a pregnancy study.

CDR3 region: CASSTGQGASNYGYTF. The CDR3 DNA follows: TGTGCCAGCAGCACGGGACAGGGGGCTTCTAACTATGGCTACACCTTC. The chain combines TRBV5-5 with TRBJ1-2, with 12 bases aligning to TRBD1. V shed 4 bases and J 0 bases; nucleotides not matched to a gene: 4. Per the germline V gene, CDR1 is SGHKS and CDR2 is YYEKEE (reference sequence). CDR3 size: 16 residues.